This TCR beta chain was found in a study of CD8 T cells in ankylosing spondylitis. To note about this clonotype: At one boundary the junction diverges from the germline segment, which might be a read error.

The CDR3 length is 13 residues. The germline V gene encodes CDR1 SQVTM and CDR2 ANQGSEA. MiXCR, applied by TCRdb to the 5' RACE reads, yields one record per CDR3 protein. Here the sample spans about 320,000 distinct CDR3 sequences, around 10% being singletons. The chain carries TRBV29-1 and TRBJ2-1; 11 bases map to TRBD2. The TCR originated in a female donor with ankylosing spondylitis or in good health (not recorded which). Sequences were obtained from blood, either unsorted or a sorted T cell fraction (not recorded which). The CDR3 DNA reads TGCAGCTCTAGCGGGGGGAACCTGAATGAGCAGTTGTTC. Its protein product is CSSSGGNLNEQLF.